This record covers a single T cell receptor beta chain. The junction and the germline gene differ at one end; a read error may be behind it. This sample stems from a study of regulatory T cells in long-lasting Graves disease. At the level of the study: Antithyroid drugs had been taken under 3 months by newly diagnosed Graves' patients.

Time point meaning: newly diagnosed GD, antithyroid drugs for less than 3 months. The TCR library was made from RNA extracted from PBMCs. According to the study, TCR beta libraries were built with iRepertoire HTBI primers and CDR3-region Arm-PCR. MiXCR was run by TCRdb on the multiplex PCR reads, yielding one entry per CDR3 protein. The repertoire holds 400,000 to 550,000 distinct CDR3 sequences, with around 15% as singletons. These data are also associated with another study on T cells in Graves' hyperthyroidism and ophthalmopathy. That report notes: Stable Graves' hyperthyroidism denoted no ophthalmopathy progression over 18 months. Ophthalmopathy was told apart from stable hyperthyroidism by a 13 V-J model.

This TCR derives from a young woman with Graves disease. Sequencing was performed on peripheral blood mononuclear cells (PBMCs), taken at new diagnosis, from a patient treated with antithyroid drugs.

As DNA, the CDR3 is TGTGCCAGCAGTTCTGTATGGAACGCTGAAGCTTTCTTT. Its translation is CASSSVWNAEAFF. The chain couples TRBV6-2 or TRBV6-3 to TRBJ1-1; D unresolved. CDR3 length: 13 amino acids. CDR1 MNHEY and CDR2 SVGEGT come from the germline V gene.